This record looks at one T cell receptor beta chain sequence and its context. Some clones are missing from TCRdb's copy, which holds only in-frame ones; the method was immunoSEQ multiplex PCR. The table shows under 55,000 clones, with approximately 83% occurring only once. These data belong to a study of OX40 agonist ivuxolimab in advanced cancers. Study details: The dose-escalation cohort was about 80% male, with a mean age of about 58 years, ranging roughly 23 to 85.

Specimen: CD4+ or CD8+ T cells sorted from blood, collected in a trial of the OX40 agonist ivuxolimab. This TCR was sampled from an adult with an advanced solid tumor such as melanoma, head and neck, liver or kidney cancer.

The CDR3 sequence: CASSGALAMNTEAFF. CDR3 nucleotide sequence: TGTGCCAGCAGCGGGGCGCTGGCCATGAACACTGAAGCTTTCTTT. The chain links TRBV7-9 to TRBJ1-1; D perhaps matches TRBD1 (5 bases). Germline assignment: CDR1 SEHNR and CDR2 FQNEAQ (reference sequence). The CDR3 sequence is 15 residues long. V was cut by 5 bases and J by 0 bases, with 13 bases left in between. Looking up the rest from reference TRBV7-9 and TRBJ1-1 gives the full variable domain: DTGVSQNPRHKITKRGQNVTFRCDPISEHNRLYWYRQTLGQGPEFLTYFQNEAQLEKSRLLSDRFSAERPKGSFSTLEIQRTEQGDSAMYLCASSGALAMNTEAFFGQGTRLTVV.